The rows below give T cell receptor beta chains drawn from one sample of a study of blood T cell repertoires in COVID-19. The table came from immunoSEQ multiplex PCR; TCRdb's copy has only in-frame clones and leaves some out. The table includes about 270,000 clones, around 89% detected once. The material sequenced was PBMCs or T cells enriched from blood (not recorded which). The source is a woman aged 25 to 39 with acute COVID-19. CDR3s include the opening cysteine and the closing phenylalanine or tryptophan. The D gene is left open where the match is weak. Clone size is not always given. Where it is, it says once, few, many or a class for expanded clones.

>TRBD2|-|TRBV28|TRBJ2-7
CASIPLAGGRAYEQYF
TGTGCCAGCATACCACTAGCGGGAGGTCGTGCCTACGAGCAGTACTTC
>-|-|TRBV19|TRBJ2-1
CASSKTGAGWEQFF
TGTGCCAGTAGTAAGACAGGCGCGGGCTGGGAGCAGTTCTTC
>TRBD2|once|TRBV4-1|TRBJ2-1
CASSQGFGSGTYYNEQFF
TGCGCCAGCAGCCAAGGTTTCGGTAGCGGGACCTACTACAATGAGCAGTTCTTC
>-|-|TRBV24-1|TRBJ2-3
CATSIATSSTDTQYF
TGTGCCACCAGCATAGCGACCTCTAGCACAGATACGCAGTATTTT
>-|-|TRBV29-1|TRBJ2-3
CSVGATGASTDTQYF
TGCAGCGTTGGCGCAACGGGAGCTTCCACAGATACGCAGTATTTT
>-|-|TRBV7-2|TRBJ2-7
CASSLEGGGSYEQYF
TGTGCCAGCAGCTTAGAGGGTGGCGGGTCCTACGAGCAGTACTTC
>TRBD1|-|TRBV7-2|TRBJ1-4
CASSLVQGTNEKLFF
TGTGCCAGCAGCTTAGTACAGGGGACTAATGAAAAACTGTTTTTT
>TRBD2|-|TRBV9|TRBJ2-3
CASSVVPSGSLDTQYF
TGTGCCAGCAGCGTAGTGCCTAGCGGGAGTCTCGATACGCAGTATTTT
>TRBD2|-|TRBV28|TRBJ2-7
CASSTVEREYEQYF
TGTGCCAGCTCAACGGTGGAGCGGGAGTACGAGCAGTACTTC
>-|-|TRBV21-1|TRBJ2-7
CASSKGHRGLAYEQYF
TGTGCCAGCAGCAAAGGCCACAGAGGGTTGGCCTACGAGCAGTACTTC
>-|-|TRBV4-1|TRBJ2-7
CASSQPRGDSSYEQYF
TGCGCCAGCAGCCAGCCGCGGGGGGACAGCTCCTACGAGCAGTACTTC
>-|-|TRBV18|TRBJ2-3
CASSPSSRRSDTQYF
TGTGCCAGCTCACCAAGTAGCCGAAGGTCAGATACGCAGTATTTT
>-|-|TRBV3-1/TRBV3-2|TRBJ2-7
CASSQGNRQQYF
TGTGCCAGCAGCCAAGGGAACAGGCAGCAGTACTTC
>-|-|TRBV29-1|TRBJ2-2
CSVEGKASCNTGELFF
TGCAGCGTCGAGGGAAAAGCTAGTTGTAACACCGGGGAGCTGTTTTTT
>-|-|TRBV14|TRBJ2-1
CASSPTSGLKSYNEQFF
TGTGCCAGCAGCCCTACCTCGGGATTGAAATCCTACAATGAGCAGTTCTTC
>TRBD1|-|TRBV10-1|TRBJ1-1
CASSESMDRGMNTEAFF
TGCGCCAGCAGTGAGTCTATGGACAGGGGCATGAACACTGAAGCTTTCTTT
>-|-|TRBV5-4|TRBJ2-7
CASSRPNRAPYEQYF
TGTGCCAGCAGCCGTCCCAACAGGGCACCCTACGAGCAGTACTTC
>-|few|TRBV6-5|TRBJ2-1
CASSKGAVPYNEQFF
TGTGCCAGCAGTAAGGGAGCGGTCCCCTACAATGAGCAGTTCTTC
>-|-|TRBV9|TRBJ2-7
CASSVAVQRAVQDEQYF
TGTGCCAGCAGCGTAGCTGTCCAGCGGGCAGTGCAAGACGAGCAGTACTTC
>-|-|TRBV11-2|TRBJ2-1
CASSLDVSPREQFF
TGTGCCAGCAGCTTAGATGTTAGCCCCCGGGAGCAGTTCTTC
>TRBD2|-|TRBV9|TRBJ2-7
CASSPTGGFFGSSYEQYF
TGTGCCAGCAGCCCAACGGGAGGGTTCTTCGGAAGCTCCTACGAGCAGTACTTC
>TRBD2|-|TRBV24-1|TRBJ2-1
CATSDRRLAGGVEQFF
TGTGCCACCAGTGACCGACGACTAGCGGGGGGGGTGGAGCAGTTCTTC
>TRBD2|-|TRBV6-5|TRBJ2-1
CASSFRLAGSYNEQFF
TGTGCCAGCAGTTTCAGACTAGCGGGCTCCTACAATGAGCAGTTCTTC
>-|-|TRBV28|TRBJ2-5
CASSLRAGHQETQYF
TGTGCCAGCAGTTTAAGGGCGGGCCATCAAGAGACCCAGTACTTC
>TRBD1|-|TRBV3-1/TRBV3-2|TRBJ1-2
CASSGTGNDGYTF
TGTGCCAGCAGCGGGACAGGGAATGATGGCTACACCTTC
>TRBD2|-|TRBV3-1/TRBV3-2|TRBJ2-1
CASSQPSTSGRKQFF
TGTGCCAGCAGCCAACCCTCTACTAGCGGGAGAAAGCAGTTCTTC
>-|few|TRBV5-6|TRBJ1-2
CASRQTSNYGYTF
TGTGCCAGCAGACAAACAAGTAACTATGGCTACACCTTC
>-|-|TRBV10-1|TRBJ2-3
CASSAPGEGTDTQYF
TGCGCCAGCAGTGCCCCGGGGGAGGGCACAGATACGCAGTATTTT
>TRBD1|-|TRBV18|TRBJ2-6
CASSPFSETGGFSGANVLTF
TGTGCCAGCTCACCATTTTCGGAGACAGGGGGGTTCTCTGGGGCCAACGTCCTGACTTTC
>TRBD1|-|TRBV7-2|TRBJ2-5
CASSLEGPVGGPGTQYF
TGTGCCAGCAGCTTAGAGGGGCCGGTAGGGGGCCCAGGGACCCAGTACTTC
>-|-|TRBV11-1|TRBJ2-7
CASSPLGGTLSYEQYF
TGTGCCAGCAGCCCATTAGGGGGAACCCTCTCCTACGAGCAGTACTTC
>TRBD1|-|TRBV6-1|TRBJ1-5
CASSDGTGQGPYSNQPQHF
TGTGCCAGCAGTGACGGTACCGGACAGGGCCCATATAGCAATCAGCCCCAGCATTTT
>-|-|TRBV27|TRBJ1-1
CASSFQGGTEAFF
TGTGCCAGCAGTTTCCAGGGAGGCACTGAAGCTTTCTTT
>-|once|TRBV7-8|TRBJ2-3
CASSDQDLGRDTQYF
TGTGCCAGCAGCGACCAGGACCTCGGGAGAGATACGCAGTATTTT
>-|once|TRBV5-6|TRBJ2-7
CASSLAGGSSYEQYF
TGTGCCAGCAGCTTGGCCGGGGGAAGCTCCTACGAGCAGTACTTC
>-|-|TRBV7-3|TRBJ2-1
CASSQSESYNEQFF
TGTGCCAGCAGCCAATCAGAATCCTACAATGAGCAGTTCTTC
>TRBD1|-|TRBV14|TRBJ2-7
CASSQFQGALYEQYF
TGTGCCAGCAGCCAATTTCAGGGGGCGTTGTACGAGCAGTACTTC
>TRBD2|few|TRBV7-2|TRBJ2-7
CASSSKRDYEQYF
TGTGCCAGCAGCTCGAAGCGGGACTACGAGCAGTACTTC
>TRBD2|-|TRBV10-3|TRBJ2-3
CAIGGLAGGSYPTDTQYF
TGTGCCATCGGGGGACTAGCGGGAGGTTCGTATCCCACAGATACGCAGTATTTT
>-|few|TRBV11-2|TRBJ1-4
CASSSRGGVLATNEKLFF
TGTGCCAGCAGCTCTCGAGGCGGGGTTCTTGCAACTAATGAAAAACTGTTTTTT
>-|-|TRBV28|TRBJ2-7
CASSLYPSSYEQYF
TGTGCCAGCAGTTTATACCCGAGCTCCTACGAGCAGTACTTC
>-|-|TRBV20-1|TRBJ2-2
CSASRRGELFF
TGCAGTGCTAGTAGGAGGGGGGAGCTGTTTTTT
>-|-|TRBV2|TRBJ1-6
CASSTGTSPLHF
TGTGCCAGCAGTACAGGGACTTCACCCCTCCACTTT
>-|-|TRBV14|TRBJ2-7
CASSHFLTDFCYEQYF
TGTGCCAGCAGCCATTTCTTGACAGACTTCTGCTACGAGCAGTACTTC
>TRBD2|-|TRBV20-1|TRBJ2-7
CSASTRESPYEQYF
TGCAGTGCTAGTACGCGGGAGAGTCCCTACGAGCAGTACTTC
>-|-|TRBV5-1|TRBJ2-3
CASSLGGADTQYF
TGCGCCAGCAGCTTGGGGGGCGCAGATACGCAGTATTTT
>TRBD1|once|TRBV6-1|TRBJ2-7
CASSEGDRDWTYEQYF
TGTGCCAGCAGTGAAGGGGACAGGGACTGGACCTACGAGCAGTACTTC
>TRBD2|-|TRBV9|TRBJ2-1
CASSAGGRELSYNEQFF
TGTGCCAGCAGCGCGGGGGGGAGGGAACTCTCCTACAATGAGCAGTTCTTC
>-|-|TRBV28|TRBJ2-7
CASSLDPRDNSYEQYF
TGTGCCAGCAGTTTAGACCCACGGGACAACTCCTACGAGCAGTACTTC
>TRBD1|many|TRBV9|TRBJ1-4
CASSVGQGHEKLFF
TGTGCCAGCAGCGTAGGACAGGGGCATGAAAAACTGTTTTTT
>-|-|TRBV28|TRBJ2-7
CASSLGGGYEQYF
TGTGCCAGCAGTTTGGGTGGGGGGTACGAGCAGTACTTC
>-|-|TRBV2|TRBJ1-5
CASSAITREPQHF
TGTGCCAGCAGTGCCATCACCCGGGAACCCCAGCATTTT
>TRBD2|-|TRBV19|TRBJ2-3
CASSPTSDDTQYF
TGTGCCAGTAGTCCCACTAGCGACGATACGCAGTATTTT
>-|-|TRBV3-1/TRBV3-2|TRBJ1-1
CASSQGPNRNTEAFF
TGTGCCAGCAGCCAAGGTCCGAACAGGAACACTGAAGCTTTCTTT
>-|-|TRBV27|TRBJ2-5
CASRKTSRETQYF
TGTGCCAGCAGGAAGACTAGTAGGGAGACCCAGTACTTC